The 5 T cell receptor beta chains presented below share a single source sample, sequenced in a study of T-cell reconstitution after alpha-beta-depleted transplantation in children. For TCRbeta, the library was prepared with unique molecular identifiers. In TCRdb, the PCR reads were re-called with MiXCR into one record per CDR3 protein. The data hold about 830,000 distinct CDR3 sequences, with 16% observed a single time. The specimen comprised PBMCs, mostly from graft donor cells, sampled 360 days after TCRalphabeta/CD19-depleted stem cell transplant. The origin of the receptors is a male patient between 10 and 17 years old who had a stem cell transplant for acute lymphoblastic leukemia, so the T cells may come from the graft donor.

The genes are TRBV5-1 and TRBJ1-1; D not certain. The CDR3 spans 13 residues. Deletions cut 5 bases from V and 5 bases from J, with 13 bases between. Germline loops: CDR1 SGHRS, CDR2 YFSETQ. The CDR3 nucleotides read TGCGCCAGCAGTCTGGACGGATTGACTGAAGCTTTCTTT. Amino acids: CASSLDGLTEAFF.

This clonotype occurred a few times. This sequence joins TRBV20-1 and TRBJ1-1; 7 nucleotides agree with TRBD1. CDR1 DFQATT and CDR2 SNEGSKA come from the germline V gene (reference sequence). The CDR3 is 16 amino acids. The junction had 8 bases not matched to a gene; V was cut back by 0 bases and J by 1 base. The CDR3 sequence: CSARDRHRGPNTEAFF. The CDR3 DNA sequence: TGCAGTGCTAGAGATAGACACAGGGGCCCGAACACTGAAGCTTTCTTT.

The chain has TRBV7-6 and TRBJ2-7; TRBD2 agrees at 16 bases. Germline trimming cut 1 base from V and 0 bases from J; bases unmatched to any gene: 9. Germline loops: CDR1 SGHVS, CDR2 FNYEAQ. This CDR3 is 20 amino acids long. CDR3 in amino acids: CASSLGGTSGRGVFSYEQYF. In nucleotides, the CDR3 is TGTGCCAGCAGCTTAGGTGGGACTAGCGGGAGGGGGGTTTTCTCCTACGAGCAGTACTTC.

The table lists this clonotype with a few counts. V is TRBV27 and J is TRBJ2-7; possibly TRBD1 or TRBD2 for D (6 bases each). Trimming removed 3 bases at V and 3 bases at J, with 15 bases between. From germline, CDR1 is MNHEY and CDR2 SMNVEV (reference sequence). The CDR3 loop spans 15 amino acids. CDR3 nucleotides: TGTGCCAGCAGTTTTAGGGGGGCCCTCGGCTACGAGCAGTACTTC. Its translation: CASSFRGALGYEQYF.

The table lists this clonotype with a few counts. This chain connects TRBV12-3 or TRBV12-4 to TRBJ2-1, with TRBD2 matching over 7 bases. V lost 6 bases and J lost 2; bases outside the gene matches: 7. This CDR3 is 15 amino acids long. The CDR3 protein is CASRGLAVPYNEQFF. CDR3 nucleotide sequence: TGTGCCAGCAGGGGTCTAGCGGTCCCCTACAATGAGCAGTTCTTC.